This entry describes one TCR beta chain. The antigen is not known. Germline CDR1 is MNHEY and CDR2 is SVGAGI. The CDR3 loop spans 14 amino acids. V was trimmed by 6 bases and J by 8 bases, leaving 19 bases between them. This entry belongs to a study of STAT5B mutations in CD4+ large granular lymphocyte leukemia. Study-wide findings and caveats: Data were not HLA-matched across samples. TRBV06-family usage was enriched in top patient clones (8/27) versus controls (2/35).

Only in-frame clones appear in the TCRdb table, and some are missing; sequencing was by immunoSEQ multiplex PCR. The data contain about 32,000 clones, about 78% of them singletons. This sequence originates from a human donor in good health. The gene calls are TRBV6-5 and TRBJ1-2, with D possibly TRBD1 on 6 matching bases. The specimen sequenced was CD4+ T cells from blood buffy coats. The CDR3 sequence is CASRERAGAQGYTF. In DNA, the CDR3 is TGTGCCAGCAGAGAGCGCGCGGGGGCCCAGGGCTACACCTTC.